What follows is one TCR beta chain and its context. Possible read error: a much larger clone is one base away. Through a sample-barcoded 5' primer and a J-beta primer mix, a second PCR was run for roughly 6 to 12 cycles. TCRdb reprocessed the 5' RACE reads with MiXCR, giving one entry per CDR3 protein. The table lists 1.5 million to 2 million distinct CDR3 sequences, about 31% of them singletons. This record comes from a study of blood T cells in healthy people across ages. Losses at the gene ends were 6 bases for V and 5 bases for J; bases not matched to a gene: 9. The CDR3 covers 14 residues. Germline V gene data show CDR1 as MNHEY and CDR2 as SMNVEV (reference sequence).

Material: blood. The source of this sequence is a woman in her 30s in good health. The genes are TRBV27 and TRBJ1-1, with 7 nucleotides matching TRBD1. CDR3 bases: TGTGCCAGCAGCATGGACAGGACTAGGACTGAAGCTTTCTTT. It codes for CASSMDRTRTEAFF.